The 16 T cell receptor beta chains reported below all come from one sample, sequenced in a study of cytomegalovirus exposure and HLA in healthy donors. Sequencing was performed with immunoSEQ multiplex PCR; in TCRdb, only in-frame clones are kept and a portion is missing. The table lists 90,000 to 150,000 clones, 88% of them singletons, with about 6% in the top ten. Sequences were obtained from PBMCs. These receptors were taken from a woman aged 18-29 years in good health and CMV-seropositive.

V usage is TRBV18 and J usage is TRBJ1-1; weak D call: TRBD1 (5 bases). From germline, CDR1 is KGHSH and CDR2 LQKENI. Trimming removed 4 bases from V and 3 bases from J, with 12 bases in between. This CDR3 is 14 amino acids long. This CDR3 is CASSQDRLYTEAFF. The CDR3 DNA reads as TGTGCCAGCTCACAAGACAGACTTTACACTGAAGCTTTCTTT.

The V call is TRBV4-1, the J call TRBJ2-1, with TRBD2 identical over 9 bases. With 0 bases clipped from V and 10 bases from J, the junction kept 10 bases outside the gene matches. The CDR3 runs to 16 residues. Germline loops: CDR1 MGHRA, CDR2 YSYEKL. The chain's CDR3 is CASSQDLLAGKVEQFF. DNA of the CDR3: TGCGCCAGCAGCCAAGATCTTCTAGCGGGAAAGGTGGAGCAGTTCTTC.

V gene TRBV9 combines with J gene TRBJ2-3; 7 positions match TRBD2. Germline assignment: CDR1 SGDLS and CDR2 YYNGEE. Germline trimming cut 1 base from V and 3 bases from J; bases unmatched to any gene: 5. The CDR3 extends over 15 amino acids. This chain's CDR3 is CASSVKPAGTDTQYF. In DNA form, the CDR3 reads TGTGCCAGCAGCGTAAAACCAGCGGGAACAGATACGCAGTATTTT.

This clone was seen just once. This sequence joins TRBV28 and TRBJ1-2; TRBD1 matches at 11 bases. CDR3 size: 13 residues. The junction had 2 bases not matched to a gene; V was cut back by 3 bases and J by 8 bases. Germline CDR1 reads MDHEN; CDR2 reads SYDVKM. Written as DNA, the CDR3 is TGTGCCAGCAGTTTGGACAGGGGGCGCGGCTACACCTTC. Protein product: CASSLDRGRGYTF.

This sequence joins TRBV7-6 and TRBJ1-5; the match to TRBD1 covers 7 bases. Germline values: CDR1 SGHVS, CDR2 FNYEAQ. With V trimmed by 5 bases and J by 2 bases, 3 bases remained unmatched. The CDR3 has 14 amino acids. In DNA form, the CDR3 reads TGTGCCAGCAGCGCCGGGACAGGCAATCAGCCCCAGCATTTT. Translating it yields CASSAGTGNQPQHF.

This chain links TRBV7-9 with TRBJ1-2, with TRBD1 matching over 10 bases. Germline CDR1 SEHNR, CDR2 FQNEAQ (reference sequence). V lost 3 bases, J lost 5 bases, and 9 bases stayed unmatched. The CDR3 spans 16 residues. CDR3 sequence (DNA): TGTGCCAGCAGCTTGTCCGGGACAGGGGACCCTTATGGCTACACCTTC. Encoded protein: CASSLSGTGDPYGYTF.

The V call is TRBV6-1, the J call TRBJ1-5, with a possible D match to TRBD1 (5 bases). With 10 bases removed from V and 16 bases from J, the gap between germline ends came to 26 bases. This CDR3 has 13 amino acids. Germline lookup yields CDR1 MNHNS and CDR2 SASEGT. As DNA, the CDR3 is TGTGCCACCACCCCCGGACAAACCCTCAACCCCCATTTT. Its protein product is CATTPGQTLNPHF.

The rearrangement joins TRBV5-1 to TRBJ1-4; D call uncertain. CDR1 and CDR2 from the germline V gene are SGHRS and YFSETQ. This CDR3 has 13 amino acids. V was trimmed by 2 bases and J by 7 bases, leaving 9 bases between them. The CDR3 reads CASSFGTGEKLFF. Here the CDR3 DNA reads TGCGCCAGCAGCTTCGGTACGGGTGAAAAACTGTTTTTT. Full variable domain (missing parts from reference TRBV5-1 and TRBJ1-4): KAGVTQTPRYLIKTRGQQVTLSCSPISGHRSVSWYQQTPGQGLQFLFEYFSETQRNKGNFPGRFSGRQFSNSRSEMNVSTLELGDSALYLCASSFGTGEKLFFGSGTQLSVL.

CDR3 DNA: TGTGCCTGGAGTGTACTTTGGGCCGCAGCTAATGAAAAACTGTTTTTT. Translated, it gives CAWSVLWAAANEKLFF. The chain joins TRBV30 to TRBJ1-4; D not certain. V was shortened by 0 bases and J by 3 bases, with 14 bases between the two germline ends. This CDR3 region has 16 residues. Germline V lookup: CDR1 GTSNPN, CDR2 SVGIG (reference sequence). The complete variable domain, with remaining parts taken from reference TRBV30 and TRBJ1-4, reads SQTIHQWPATLVQPVGSPLSLECTVEGTSNPNLYWYRQAAGRGLQLLFYSVGIGQISSEVPQNLSASRPQDRQFILSSKKLLLSDSGFYLCAWSVLWAAANEKLFFGSGTQLSVL.

The genes are TRBV11-2 and TRBJ1-5; the match to TRBD1 covers 7 bases. CDR1 is SGHAT, CDR2 FQNNGV, per germline. V trimming: 5 bases; J trimming: 3 bases; junction bases outside the gene matches: 13. The CDR3 runs to 17 residues. The CDR3 reads CASSARGQGEANQPQHF. As DNA, the CDR3 is TGTGCCAGCAGCGCCCGTGGGCAGGGGGAGGCCAATCAGCCCCAGCATTTT.

This chain links TRBV7-8 with TRBJ1-2; the D gene is possibly TRBD1 (5 bases). The CDR3 covers 15 residues. CDR1 is SGHVS, CDR2 FQNEAQ, per germline. V was shortened by 5 bases and J by 0 bases, with 13 bases between the two germline ends. The CDR3 reads CASSKGQGPNYGYTF. CDR3 DNA sequence: TGTGCCAGCAGCAAAGGGCAGGGCCCTAACTATGGCTACACCTTC.

V usage is TRBV9 and J usage is TRBJ2-3, with 7 bases identical to TRBD2. The CDR3 has 14 amino acids. V shed 2 bases, J shed 6 bases, and the junction held 6 bases outside the gene matches. Germline CDR1 and CDR2: SGDLS and YYNGEE. CDR3 in amino acids: CASSVAGDSDTQYF. The CDR3 DNA reads as TGTGCCAGCAGCGTGGCGGGAGATTCGGATACGCAGTATTTT.

This chain uses TRBV5-4 with TRBJ2-5; weak D call: TRBD1 (7 bases). This CDR3 is built from 15 residues. Trimming pared 1 base from V and 4 bases from J, leaving 14 bases between. The germline V gene encodes CDR1 SGHNT and CDR2 YYREEE (reference sequence). The chain's CDR3 is CASSLWQGGGETQYF. The CDR3, as DNA: TGTGCCAGCAGCTTGTGGCAGGGGGGAGGAGAGACCCAGTACTTC.

The genes are TRBV6-5 and TRBJ1-1, with TRBD1 matching 7 bases. Trimming took 0 bases from V and 3 from J; bases not matched to a gene: 7. This CDR3 is built from 16 residues. Germline CDR1 MNHEY, CDR2 SVGAGI. The DNA of the CDR3 is TGTGCCAGCAGTTACTCGACAGGGTGGGAGCACACTGAAGCTTTCTTT. Residues: CASSYSTGWEHTEAFF.

The chain links TRBV2 to TRBJ2-1; D not resolved. Germline CDR1 SNHLY, CDR2 FYNNEI. The CDR3 runs to 14 residues. V was clipped by 4 bases and J by 5 bases, with 12 bases between them. The CDR3 is CASSGGALDNEQFF. CDR3 bases: TGTGCCAGCAGTGGAGGAGCGTTAGACAATGAGCAGTTCTTC.

The chain carries TRBV6-1 and TRBJ2-3, with a weak D call TRBD1 (6 bases). Trimming took off 2 bases at V and 0 bases at J, with 9 bases between the two ends. Germline V CDR1 and CDR2: MNHNS, SASEGT. The CDR3 has 15 amino acids. In nucleotides, the CDR3 is TGTGCCAGCAGTGAATCCAGGGGAAGCACAGATACGCAGTATTTT. Its protein product is CASSESRGSTDTQYF.